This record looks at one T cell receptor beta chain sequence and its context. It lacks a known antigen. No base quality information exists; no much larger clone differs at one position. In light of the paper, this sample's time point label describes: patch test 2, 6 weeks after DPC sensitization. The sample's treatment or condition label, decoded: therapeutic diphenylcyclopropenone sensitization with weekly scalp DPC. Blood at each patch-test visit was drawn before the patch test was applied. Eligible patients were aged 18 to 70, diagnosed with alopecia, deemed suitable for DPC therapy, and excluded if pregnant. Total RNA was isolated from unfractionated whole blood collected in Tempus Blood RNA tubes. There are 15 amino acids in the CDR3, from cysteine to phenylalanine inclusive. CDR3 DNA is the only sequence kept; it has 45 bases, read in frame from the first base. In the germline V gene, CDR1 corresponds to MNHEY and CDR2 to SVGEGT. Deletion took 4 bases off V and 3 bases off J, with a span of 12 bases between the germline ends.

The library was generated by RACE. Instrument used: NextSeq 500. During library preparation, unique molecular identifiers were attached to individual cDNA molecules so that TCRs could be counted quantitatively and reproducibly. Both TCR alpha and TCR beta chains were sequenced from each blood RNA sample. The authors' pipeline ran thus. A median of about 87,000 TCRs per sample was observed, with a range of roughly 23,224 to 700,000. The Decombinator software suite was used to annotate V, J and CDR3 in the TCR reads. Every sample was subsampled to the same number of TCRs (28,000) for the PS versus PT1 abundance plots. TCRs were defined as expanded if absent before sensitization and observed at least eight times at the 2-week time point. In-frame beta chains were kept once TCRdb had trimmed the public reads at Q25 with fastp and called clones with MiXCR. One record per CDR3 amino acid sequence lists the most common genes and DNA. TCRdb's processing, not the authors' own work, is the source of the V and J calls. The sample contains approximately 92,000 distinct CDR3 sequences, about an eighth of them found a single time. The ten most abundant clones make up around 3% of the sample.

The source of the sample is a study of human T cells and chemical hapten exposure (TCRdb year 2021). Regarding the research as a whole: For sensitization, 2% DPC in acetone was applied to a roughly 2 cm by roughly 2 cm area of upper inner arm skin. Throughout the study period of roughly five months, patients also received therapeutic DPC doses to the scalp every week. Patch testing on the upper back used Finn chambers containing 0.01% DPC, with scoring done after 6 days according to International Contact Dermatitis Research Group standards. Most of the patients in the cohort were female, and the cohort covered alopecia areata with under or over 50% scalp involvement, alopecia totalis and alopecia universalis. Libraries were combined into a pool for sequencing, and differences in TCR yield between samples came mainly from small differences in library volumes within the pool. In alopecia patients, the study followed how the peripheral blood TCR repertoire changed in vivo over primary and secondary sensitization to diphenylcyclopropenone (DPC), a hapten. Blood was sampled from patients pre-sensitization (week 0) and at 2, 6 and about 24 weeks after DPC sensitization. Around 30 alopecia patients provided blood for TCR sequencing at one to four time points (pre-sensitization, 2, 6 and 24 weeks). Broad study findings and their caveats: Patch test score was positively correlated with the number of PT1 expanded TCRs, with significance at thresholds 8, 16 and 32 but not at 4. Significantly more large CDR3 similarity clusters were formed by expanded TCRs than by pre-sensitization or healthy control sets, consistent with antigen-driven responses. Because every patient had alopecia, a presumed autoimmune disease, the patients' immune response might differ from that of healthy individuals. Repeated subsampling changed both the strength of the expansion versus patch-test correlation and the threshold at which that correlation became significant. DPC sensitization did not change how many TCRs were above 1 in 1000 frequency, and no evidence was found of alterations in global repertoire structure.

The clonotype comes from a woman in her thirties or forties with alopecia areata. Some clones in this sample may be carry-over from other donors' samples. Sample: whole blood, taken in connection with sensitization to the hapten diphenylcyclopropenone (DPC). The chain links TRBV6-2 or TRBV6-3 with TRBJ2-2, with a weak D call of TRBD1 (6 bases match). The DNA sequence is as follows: TGTGCCAGCAGTTCACGACAGGACTACACCGGGGAGCTGTTTTTT. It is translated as CASSSRQDYTGELFF.